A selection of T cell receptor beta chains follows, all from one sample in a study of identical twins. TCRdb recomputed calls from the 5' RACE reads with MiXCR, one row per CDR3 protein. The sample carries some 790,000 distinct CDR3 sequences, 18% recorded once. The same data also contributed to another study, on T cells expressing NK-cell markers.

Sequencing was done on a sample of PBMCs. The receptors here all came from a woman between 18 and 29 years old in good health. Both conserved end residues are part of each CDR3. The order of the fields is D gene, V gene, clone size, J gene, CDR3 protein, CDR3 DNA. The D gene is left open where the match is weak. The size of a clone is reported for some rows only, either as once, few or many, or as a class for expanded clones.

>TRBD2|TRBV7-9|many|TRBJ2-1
CASSLASGSGNEQFF
TGTGCCAGCAGCTTGGCTAGCGGGAGCGGGAATGAGCAGTTCTTC
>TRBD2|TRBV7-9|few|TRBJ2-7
CASSLNTGLGYF
TGTGCCAGCAGCTTAAATACGGGACTAGGATACTTC
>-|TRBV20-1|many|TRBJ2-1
CSARWRGFYNEQFF
TGCAGTGCTAGGTGGAGGGGTTTTTACAATGAGCAGTTCTTC
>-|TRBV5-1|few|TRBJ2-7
CASSGRLSGAYEQYF
TGCGCCAGCAGCGGTAGACTTTCCGGGGCCTACGAGCAGTACTTC
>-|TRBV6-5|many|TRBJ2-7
CASDGFQYF
TGTGCCAGCGACGGGTTTCAGTACTTC
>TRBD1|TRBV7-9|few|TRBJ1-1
CASSTGRGEAFF
TGTGCCAGCAGCACCGGCAGGGGGGAAGCTTTCTTT
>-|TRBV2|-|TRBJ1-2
CASGASGYTF
TGTGCCAGCGGGGCTAGTGGCTACACCTTC
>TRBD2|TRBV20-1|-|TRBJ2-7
CSARGLAGAGSYEQYF
TGCAGTGCTAGGGGTCTAGCGGGCGCCGGGTCCTACGAGCAGTACTTC
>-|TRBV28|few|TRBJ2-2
CASRTSNTGELFF
TGTGCCAGCAGGACCTCGAACACCGGGGAGCTGTTTTTT
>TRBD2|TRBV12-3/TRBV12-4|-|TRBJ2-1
CASSTTGLAGNEQFF
TGTGCCAGCAGCACCACGGGACTAGCGGGGAATGAGCAGTTCTTC
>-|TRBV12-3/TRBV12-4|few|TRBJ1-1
CASSLETREAFF
TGTGCCAGCAGTTTAGAGACACGGGAAGCTTTCTTT
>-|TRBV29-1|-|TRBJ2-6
CSVRTVSGANVLTF
TGCAGCGTTCGGACTGTCTCTGGGGCCAACGTCCTGACTTTC
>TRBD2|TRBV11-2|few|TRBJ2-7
CASSREIAGLYEQYF
TGTGCCAGCAGCCGGGAGATAGCGGGTCTCTACGAGCAGTACTTC
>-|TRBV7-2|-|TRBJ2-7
CASSLVRAGEQYF
TGTGCCAGCAGCTTAGTTAGGGCAGGCGAGCAGTACTTC
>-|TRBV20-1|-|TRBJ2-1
CSARVNSGRTGHEQFF
TGCAGTGCTAGAGTCAATTCGGGGCGGACGGGTCATGAGCAGTTCTTC
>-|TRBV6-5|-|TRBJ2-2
CASSYEGIPGELFF
TGTGCCAGCAGTTATGAAGGGATACCCGGGGAGCTGTTTTTT
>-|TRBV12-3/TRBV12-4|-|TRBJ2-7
CASSLGILYEQYF
TGTGCCAGCAGTTTAGGAATACTCTACGAGCAGTACTTC
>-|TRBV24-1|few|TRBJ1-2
CATGRQVYGYTF
TGTGCCACCGGCCGACAGGTCTATGGCTACACCTTC
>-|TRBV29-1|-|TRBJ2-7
CSVKGQGNYEQYF
TGCAGCGTCAAGGGACAAGGCAACTACGAGCAGTACTTC
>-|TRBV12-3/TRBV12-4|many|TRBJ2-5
CASSFRDRETQYF
TGTGCCAGCAGTTTTCGCGACAGAGAGACCCAGTACTTC
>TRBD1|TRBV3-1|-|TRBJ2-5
CASSPHGQGGQTQYF
TGTGCCAGCAGCCCCCACGGACAGGGGGGGCAGACCCAGTACTTC
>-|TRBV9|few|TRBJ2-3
CASSAIYTDTQYF
TGTGCCAGCAGCGCCATCTACACAGATACGCAGTATTTT
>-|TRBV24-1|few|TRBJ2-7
CATGGSPYEQYF
TGTGCCACCGGGGGGTCCCCCTACGAGCAGTACTTC
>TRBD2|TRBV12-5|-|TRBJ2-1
CASRGREGFNEQFF
TGTGCTAGCCGGGGGCGGGAGGGTTTCAATGAGCAGTTCTTC
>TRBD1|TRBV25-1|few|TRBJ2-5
CASSDLGTVKQETQYF
TGTGCCAGCAGTGACCTAGGGACAGTGAAGCAAGAGACCCAGTACTTC
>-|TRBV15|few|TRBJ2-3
CATSRAGRYRTDTQYF
TGTGCCACCAGCAGGGCAGGGAGGTATAGGACAGATACGCAGTATTTT
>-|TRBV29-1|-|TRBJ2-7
CSVAATQTYEQYF
TGCAGCGTTGCGGCTACGCAGACCTACGAGCAGTACTTC
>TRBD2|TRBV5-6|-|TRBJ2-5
CASSTGTSGHETQYF
TGTGCCAGCAGCACCGGGACTAGCGGTCACGAGACCCAGTACTTC
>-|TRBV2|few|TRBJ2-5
CASRGPGLPGGETQYF
TGTGCCAGCAGGGGTCCAGGTCTCCCCGGCGGAGAGACCCAGTACTTC
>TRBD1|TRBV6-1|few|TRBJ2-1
CASSQRRQGKNDEQFF
TGTGCCAGCAGCCAACGCAGACAGGGGAAAAACGATGAGCAGTTCTTC
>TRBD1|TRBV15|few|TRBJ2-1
CATSRDSRDRTEQFF
TGTGCCACCAGCAGAGATTCCAGGGACAGGACTGAGCAGTTCTTC
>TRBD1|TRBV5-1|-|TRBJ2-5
CASSPTGGQTQYF
TGCGCCAGCAGCCCGACAGGGGGACAGACCCAGTACTTC
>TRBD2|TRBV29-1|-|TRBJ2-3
CSVRGGRSDTQYF
TGCAGCGTGAGGGGCGGGAGGTCAGATACGCAGTATTTT
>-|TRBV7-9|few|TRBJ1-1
CASSPVPQMNTEVFF
TGTGCCAGCAGCCCCGTCCCGCAAATGAACACTGAAGTTTTCTTT
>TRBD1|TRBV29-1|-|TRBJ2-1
CSERGQGYNEQFF
TGCAGCGAAAGAGGACAGGGCTACAATGAGCAGTTCTTC
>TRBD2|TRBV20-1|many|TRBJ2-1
CSARSPVARGWYNEQFF
TGCAGTGCTAGGTCACCCGTCGCGCGGGGGTGGTACAATGAGCAGTTCTTC
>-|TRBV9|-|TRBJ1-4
CASSVGTAKNEKLFF
TGTGCCAGCAGCGTAGGTACAGCAAAAAATGAAAAACTGTTTTTT
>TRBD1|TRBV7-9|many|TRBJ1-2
CASSHGTGYGYTF
TGTGCCAGCAGCCACGGGACAGGGTATGGCTACACCTTC
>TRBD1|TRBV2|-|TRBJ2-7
CASSARDRSNEQYF
TGTGCCAGCAGCGCCCGGGACAGGTCGAACGAGCAGTACTTC